The clone carrying this T cell receptor beta chain was seen only a few times. The data were taken from a study of OX40 agonist ivuxolimab in advanced cancers. Study in general: The dose of intravenous ivuxolimab that patients received every 2 weeks ranged from 0.01 to 10 mg/kg. Those enrolled were 82.7% male, with a mean age of around 58 years and ages from roughly 20 to 85.

Assay used: immunoSEQ multiplex PCR; TCRdb lists only in-frame clones, some missing. The sample has approximately 41,000 clones, approximately 87% seen once. Source: CD4+ or CD8+ T cells sorted from blood, taken in a trial of the OX40 agonist ivuxolimab. The source of this sequence is an adult with an advanced solid tumor such as melanoma, head and neck, liver or kidney cancer.

CDR3 amino acids: CASSLNAAGRATDTQYF. CDR3 in DNA: TGTGCCAGCAGCTTAAATGCAGCGGGGAGGGCGACAGATACGCAGTATTTT. The V gene is TRBV7-8, the J gene TRBJ2-3; 7 bases are shared with TRBD2. V was clipped by 2 bases and J by 3 bases; unmatched bases: 11. The germline gives CDR1 SGHVS, CDR2 FQNEAQ. This CDR3 region has 17 residues.